These 23 T cell receptor beta chains were sequenced from one sample in a study of T-cell memory formation after mild COVID-19. TCRdb re-called the 5' RACE reads with MiXCR, one entry per CDR3 protein. The sample has approximately 400,000 distinct CDR3 sequences; 20% to 25% are singletons. Sequencing was carried out using PBMCs or a T cell subset sorted from them (not recorded which). All receptors derive from an adult woman who had mild COVID-19 (a few samples of this study predate the infection). Cell type and time point are not known.

DNA for the CDR3: TGTGCCACCAGTGATTGGAATCCGGTAGAAAAGCAGTTCTTC. This encodes CATSDWNPVEKQFF. The rearrangement joins TRBV24-1 to TRBJ2-1; no definite D call. Germline CDR1 is KGHDR and CDR2 is SFDVKD. The CDR3 is 14 amino acids. With 2 bases removed from V and 11 bases from J, the gap between germline ends came to 15 bases.

This clonotype was counted between two and nine times. The V call is TRBV5-1, the J call TRBJ1-3, with D unclear. This CDR3 is 14 amino acids long. Germline-derived CDR1 and CDR2 are SGHRS and YFSETQ. V was pared by 4 bases and J by 8 bases, with 16 bases between. The CDR3 DNA follows: TGCGCCAGCAGCCACCTGGAACCGTCTGACACCATATATTTT. It yields the protein CASSHLEPSDTIYF.

The rearrangement uses TRBV7-9 and TRBJ2-3, with 15 bases that match TRBD2. CDR1 is SEHNR and CDR2 is FQNEAQ in the germline V gene (reference sequence). This CDR3 spans 18 amino acids. J was trimmed by 2 bases and V by 4 bases; bases with no gene match: 7. CDR3 nucleotides: TGTGCCAGCAGCTCAGGGACTAGCGGGGGGCAACACACAGATACGCAGTATTTT. It encodes CASSSGTSGGQHTDTQYF.

This clonotype was observed a few times. CDR3 sequence: CASNQGGGAGGYTF. The CDR3 DNA reads TGTGCCAGCAACCAGGGTGGGGGCGCCGGTGGCTACACCTTC. J is TRBJ1-2 and V is TRBV6-5; weak D call: TRBD1 (6 bases). CDR1 is MNHEY and CDR2 is SVGAGI in the germline V gene. CDR3 length: 14 residues. V lost 7 bases and J 7 bases, leaving 19 bases between the germline ends.

CDR3 amino acids: CSADDPSGSNYGYTF. DNA for the CDR3: TGCAGTGCTGACGACCCCTCGGGATCTAACTATGGCTACACCTTC. The chain combines TRBV20-1 with TRBJ1-2; D is uncertain. Trimming stripped 5 bases from V and 0 bases from J, with 16 bases between. The CDR3 is 15 residues long. Germline CDR1 is DFQATT and CDR2 is SNEGSKA (reference sequence).

The J gene is TRBJ2-5, the V gene TRBV11-1; D assignment may be TRBD1 or TRBD2 (5 bases each). The CDR3 spans 14 residues. Per germline, CDR1 SGHAT and CDR2 FQDESV (reference sequence). The V gene lost 5 bases and the J gene lost 0 bases, with 10 bases spanning the gap. This CDR3 is CASSPGPNQETQYF. The DNA of the CDR3 is TGTGCCAGCAGCCCGGGACCGAACCAAGAGACCCAGTACTTC.

This clonotype is labeled medium-sized. The chain couples TRBV2 to TRBJ2-3; D is uncertain. This CDR3 is built from 14 residues. The V gene's germline CDR1 is SNHLY and CDR2 FYNNEI. V was trimmed by 8 bases and J by 5 bases, leaving 17 bases between them. The CDR3, as DNA: TGTGCCAGCCTCCGAACACCCTCCGGAGATACGCAGTATTTT. Protein: CASLRTPSGDTQYF.

This rearrangement joins TRBV24-1 to TRBJ2-1; 9 bases agree with TRBD1. Germline loops: CDR1 KGHDR, CDR2 SFDVKD. V lost 3 bases and J lost 7; bases outside the gene matches: 6. The CDR3 is 15 amino acids. CDR3 loop: CATSDPGTGLNEQFF. The CDR3 nucleotides are TGTGCCACCAGTGATCCCGGGACAGGGCTGAATGAGCAGTTCTTC.

CDR3 protein: CASSQDGTRRETQYF. DNA for the CDR3: TGTGCCAGCAGCCAAGATGGGACTAGGAGGGAGACCCAGTACTTC. The V gene is TRBV14, the J gene TRBJ2-5; 8 bases line up with TRBD2. The CDR3 has 15 residues. The germline V gene encodes CDR1 SGHDN and CDR2 FVKESK. V shed 0 bases and J 5 bases; nucleotides not matched to a gene: 5. The full variable domain, completed using reference TRBV14 and TRBJ2-5, is EAGVTQFPSHSVIEKGQTVTLRCDPISGHDNLYWYRRVMGKEIKFLLHFVKESKQDESGMPNNRFLAERTGGTYSTLKVQPAELEDSGVYFCASSQDGTRRETQYFGPGTRLLVL.

The chain combines TRBV29-1 with TRBJ2-7; TRBD2 matches at 12 bases. The CDR3 totals 16 residues. Per germline, CDR1 SQVTM and CDR2 ANQGSEA. The junction had 9 bases not matched to a gene; V was cut back by 4 bases and J by 2 bases. The CDR3 sequence: CSVVGGLAGGPYEQYF. In DNA, the CDR3 is TGCAGCGTTGTGGGGGGCCTAGCGGGAGGGCCCTACGAGCAGTACTTC.

With regard to this clonotype: The germline gene is not matched at one end of the junction; a read error may be the cause. The chain is built from TRBV4-3 and TRBJ2-1; D is possibly TRBD2 (6 bases). The CDR3 runs to 16 residues. Germline V gives CDR1 LGHNA, CDR2 YSLEER. The CDR3 coding sequence is TGCGCCAGCAGCGAAGACGCCGGGACTTCCTACAATGAGCAGTTCTTC. This sequence encodes CASSEDAGTSYNEQFF.

The chain combines TRBV7-9 with TRBJ2-2; 7 nucleotides align to TRBD2. The CDR3 is 15 amino acids. V dropped 2 bases and J dropped 4; count of bases not matched to a gene: 4. Germline V lookup: CDR1 SEHNR, CDR2 FQNEAQ (reference sequence). The CDR3 region has the DNA TGTGCCAGCAGCTTATCCGGGACTACCACCGGGGAGCTGTTTTTT. It encodes CASSLSGTTTGELFF.

The chain has TRBV7-6 and TRBJ2-1; 10 positions agree with TRBD1. V lost 4 bases, J lost 7 bases, and 7 bases stayed unmatched. CDR3 length equals 15 residues. The germline V gene encodes CDR1 SGHVS and CDR2 FNYEAQ. As DNA, the CDR3 is TGTGCCAGCAGCTCCTCCACGGACAGGGGGAATGAGCAGTTCTTC. Protein sequence: CASSSSTDRGNEQFF.

This clonotype was found many times. This chain joins TRBV11-2 and TRBJ2-3, with 12 bases aligning to TRBD2. V lost 2 bases, J lost 4 bases, and 4 bases stayed unmatched. The germline V gene has CDR1 SGHAT and CDR2 FQNNGV. The CDR3 extends over 16 amino acids. The CDR3 bases are TGTGCCAGCAGCTTACTAGCGGGAGGGGAAGCAGATACGCAGTATTTT. It translates to CASSLLAGGEADTQYF.

This chain links TRBV24-1 with TRBJ2-1; 8 bases fit TRBD1. This CDR3 is 14 amino acids long. Trimming took 5 bases from V and 8 from J; bases not matched to a gene: 7. Germline CDR1 KGHDR, CDR2 SFDVKD. The CDR3 protein is CATSARTGYHEQFF. Written as DNA, the CDR3 is TGTGCCACCAGTGCAAGGACAGGGTACCATGAGCAGTTCTTC.

The V gene is TRBV27, the J gene TRBJ2-7, with D maybe TRBD2 (6 bases). V shed 5 bases and J shed 5 bases, with 13 bases lying between them. The CDR3 runs 13 residues. Germline assignment: CDR1 MNHEY and CDR2 SMNVEV (reference sequence). The CDR3 loop reads CASSISGGHEQYF. In DNA form, the CDR3 reads TGTGCCAGCAGTATTAGTGGAGGGCACGAGCAGTACTTC.

In regard to this clonotype: This may stem from a read error, because a much larger clone lies one nucleotide away. V gene TRBV28 combines with J gene TRBJ1-5; D call uncertain. Trimming left V 8 bases short and J 0 bases short, with 5 bases between. The germline V gene encodes CDR1 MDHEN and CDR2 SYDVKM. The CDR3 runs 12 residues. The CDR3 coding sequence is TGTGCCAGCGGGGATAGCAATCAGCCCCAGCATTTT. Its protein product is CASGDSNQPQHF.

This clonotype was detected a few times. The rearrangement links TRBV20-1 to TRBJ1-3; D ambiguous. Germline assignment: CDR1 DFQATT and CDR2 SNEGSKA (reference sequence). The ends were cut back, 2 bases at V and 0 bases at J, with 8 bases in the middle. The CDR3 sequence is 14 residues long. The CDR3 region is CSARSAISGNTIYF. The CDR3 DNA follows: TGCAGTGCTAGATCGGCAATCTCTGGAAACACCATATATTTT.

This clonotype was counted a few times. The chain employs TRBV7-3 and TRBJ1-2; 7 nucleotides match TRBD1. V lost 0 bases to trimming and J lost 7 bases; unmatched junction nucleotides: 8. Germline V lookup: CDR1 SGHTA, CDR2 FQGTGA. The CDR3 contains 15 residues. The DNA for the CDR3 is TGTGCCAGCAGCTTAACAGACAGGGACATTAGTGGCTACACCTTC. This encodes CASSLTDRDISGYTF.

The chain recombines TRBV19 with TRBJ1-5, with D possibly matching TRBD1 (6 bases). The CDR3 contains 14 residues. V gave up 9 bases and J gave up 0 bases, with 12 bases separating them. Germline V gene sequence: CDR1 LNHDA, CDR2 SQIVND (reference sequence). CDR3 sequence reads: CASRDTDSNQPQHF. As DNA, the CDR3 is TGTGCCAGCCGGGACACAGATAGCAATCAGCCCCAGCATTTT. The full variable domain, rest sourced from reference TRBV19 and TRBJ1-5, is DGGITQSPKYLFRKEGQNVTLSCEQNLNHDAMYWYRQDPGQGLRLIYYSQIVNDFQKGDIAEGYSVSREKKESFPLTVTSAQKNPTAFYLCASRDTDSNQPQHFGDGTRLSIL.

V usage is TRBV5-6 and J usage is TRBJ1-5; TRBD1 matches 8 bases. Trimming at V came to 1 base and at J to 7 bases, leaving 7 bases not matched to a gene. In germline, CDR1 is SGHDT, CDR2 YYEEEE. The CDR3 is made up of 15 amino acids. The CDR3 is CASSLWQGASQPQHF. The CDR3 nucleotides are TGTGCCAGCAGCTTGTGGCAGGGGGCGTCACAGCCCCAGCATTTT.

J is TRBJ2-1 and V is TRBV4-1; D unclear. The CDR3 is 13 residues long. V lost 0 bases, J lost 5 bases, and 5 bases lay in between. From germline, CDR1 is MGHRA and CDR2 YSYEKL. CDR3 region: CASSQDFNNEQFF. As DNA, the CDR3 is TGCGCCAGCAGCCAAGATTTCAACAATGAGCAGTTCTTC.

The rearrangement joins TRBV4-3 to TRBJ2-3, with TRBD2 matching 7 bases. Looked up from germline, CDR1 is LGHNA and CDR2 is YSLEER. This CDR3 comprises 16 residues. Losses at the gene ends were 1 base for V and 3 bases for J; bases not matched to a gene: 7. For the CDR3, the DNA is TGCGCCAGCAGCCAAGTAGCATGGGGGGGGACAGATACGCAGTATTTT. Translating it yields CASSQVAWGGTDTQYF.